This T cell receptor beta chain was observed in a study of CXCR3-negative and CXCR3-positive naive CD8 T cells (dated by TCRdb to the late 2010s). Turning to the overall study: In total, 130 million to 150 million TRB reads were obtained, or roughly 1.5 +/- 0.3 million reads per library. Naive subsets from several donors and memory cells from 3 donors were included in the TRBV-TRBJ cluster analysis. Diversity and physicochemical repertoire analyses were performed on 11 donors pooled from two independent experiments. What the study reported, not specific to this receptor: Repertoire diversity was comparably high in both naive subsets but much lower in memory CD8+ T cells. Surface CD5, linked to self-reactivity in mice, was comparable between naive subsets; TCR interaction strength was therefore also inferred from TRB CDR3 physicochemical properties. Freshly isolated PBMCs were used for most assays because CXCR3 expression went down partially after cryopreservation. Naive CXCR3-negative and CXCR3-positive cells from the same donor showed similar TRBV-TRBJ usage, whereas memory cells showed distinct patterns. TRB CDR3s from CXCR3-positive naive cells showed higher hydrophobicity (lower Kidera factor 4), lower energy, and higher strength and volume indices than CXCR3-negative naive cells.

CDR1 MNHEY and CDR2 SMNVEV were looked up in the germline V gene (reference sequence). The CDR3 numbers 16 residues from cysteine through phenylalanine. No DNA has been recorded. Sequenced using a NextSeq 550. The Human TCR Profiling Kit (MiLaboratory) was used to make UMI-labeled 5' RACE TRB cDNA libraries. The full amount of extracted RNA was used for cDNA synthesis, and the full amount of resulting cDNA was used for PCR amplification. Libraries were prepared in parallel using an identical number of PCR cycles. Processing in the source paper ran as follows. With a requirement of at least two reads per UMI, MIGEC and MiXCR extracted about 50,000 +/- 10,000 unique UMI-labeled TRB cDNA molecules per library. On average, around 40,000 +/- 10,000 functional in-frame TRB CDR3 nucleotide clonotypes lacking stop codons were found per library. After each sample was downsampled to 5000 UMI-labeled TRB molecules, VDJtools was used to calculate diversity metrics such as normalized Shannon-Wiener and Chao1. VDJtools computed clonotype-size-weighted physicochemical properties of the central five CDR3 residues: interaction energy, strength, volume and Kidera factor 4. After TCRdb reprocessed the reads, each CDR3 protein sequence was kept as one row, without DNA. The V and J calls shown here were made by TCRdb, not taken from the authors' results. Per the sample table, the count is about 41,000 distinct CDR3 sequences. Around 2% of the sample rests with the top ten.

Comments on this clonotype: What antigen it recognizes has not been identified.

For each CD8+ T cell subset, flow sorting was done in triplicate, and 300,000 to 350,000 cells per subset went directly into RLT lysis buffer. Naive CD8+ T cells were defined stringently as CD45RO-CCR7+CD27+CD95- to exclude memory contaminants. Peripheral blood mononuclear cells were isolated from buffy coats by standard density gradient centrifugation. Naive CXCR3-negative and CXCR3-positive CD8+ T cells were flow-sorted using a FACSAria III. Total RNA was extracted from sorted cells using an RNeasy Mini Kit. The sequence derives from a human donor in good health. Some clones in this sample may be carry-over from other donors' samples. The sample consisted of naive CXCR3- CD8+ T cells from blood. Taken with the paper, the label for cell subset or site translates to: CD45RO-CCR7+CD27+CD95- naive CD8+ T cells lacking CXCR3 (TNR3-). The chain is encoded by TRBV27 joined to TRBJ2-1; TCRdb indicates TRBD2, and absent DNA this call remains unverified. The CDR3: CASSFPSGGAGSEQFF.